This TCR beta chain is from a study of blood T cell repertoires in COVID-19. Sequencing used immunoSEQ multiplex PCR; TCRdb keeps in-frame clones, though not all of them. Altogether about 30,000 clones are present, 90% to 95% being singletons, with the ten largest covering approximately 41%. Sequencing input: peripheral blood. The origin of this receptor is a man aged 60-69 years with active or convalescent COVID-19.

CDR3 DNA sequence: TGCGCCAGCAGCCACCAAAGGGGGAACGAAGCTTTCTTT. Its protein product is CASSHQRGNEAFF. This chain joins TRBV4-1 and TRBJ1-1, with a weak D call TRBD1 (6 bases). Germline CDR1 reads MGHRA; CDR2 reads YSYEKL. The CDR3 has 13 residues. Trimming removed 3 bases at V and 8 bases at J, with 13 bases between.